A selection of T cell receptor beta chains follows, all from one sample in a study of T cells in Graves' hyperthyroidism and ophthalmopathy. Each CDR3 protein is one row after TCRdb ran MiXCR on the multiplex PCR reads. The sample consists of around 690,000 distinct CDR3 sequences, about 20% of them appearing once. The specimen sequenced was blood. The receptors stem from a man aged 25-45 years with Graves' ophthalmopathy. Each CDR3 is given with its conserved first and last residue. Each record gives: D gene, clone size, V gene, J gene, CDR3 protein, CDR3 DNA. D genes are given only for firm matches. Only part of the rows carry a size: once, few, many, or a class if the clone is expanded.

TRBD2	many	TRBV2	TRBJ2-1	CASSDGGRVDFEQFF	TGTGCCAGCAGTGACGGCGGGAGAGTTGATTTTGAGCAGTTCTTC
TRBD2	NA	TRBV4-1	TRBJ2-7	CASSQVKRELSSFEQYF	TGCGCCAGCAGCCAAGTAAAGCGGGAGCTCTCCTCCTTCGAGCAGTACTTC
NA	few	TRBV19	TRBJ1-2	CASSIRSEIYGYTF	TGTGCCAGTAGTATCCGTTCGGAAATATATGGCTACACCTTC
NA	NA	TRBV28	TRBJ2-7	CASSGLGDKGFEQYF	TGTGCCAGCAGTGGGCTGGGAGATAAAGGTTTCGAGCAGTACTTC
NA	NA	TRBV20-1	TRBJ1-4	CSASARGGANEKLFF	TGCAGTGCTAGCGCCAGGGGAGGGGCTAATGAAAAACTGTTTTTT
TRBD2	few	TRBV7-3	TRBJ2-3	CASSVGAGADTQYF	TGTGCCAGCAGCGTAGGAGCGGGAGCAGATACGCAGTATTTT
TRBD2	NA	TRBV9	TRBJ2-2	CASSVAPSGRGTGELFF	TGTGCCAGCAGCGTAGCTCCTAGCGGGAGAGGGACCGGGGAGCTGTTTTTT
NA	few	TRBV6-2/TRBV6-3	TRBJ2-1	CASSVGPTTGQFF	TGTGCCAGCAGTGTGGGGCCTACAACTGGGCAGTTCTTC
NA	few	TRBV13	TRBJ2-7	CASSSRGGGVAAYEQYF	TGTGCCAGCAGCTCAAGGGGGGGTGGGGTAGCGGCCTACGAGCAGTACTTC
TRBD2	NA	TRBV20-1	TRBJ2-1	CSALTSGNYNEQFF	TGCAGTGCTCTGACTAGCGGGAATTACAATGAGCAGTTCTTC
TRBD2	NA	TRBV7-2	TRBJ2-2	CASAELAGGGAGELFF	TGTGCCAGCGCGGAACTAGCGGGAGGGGGGGCCGGGGAGCTGTTTTTT
TRBD1	NA	TRBV5-6	TRBJ1-1	CASSLGVDRGSTEAFF	TGTGCCAGCAGCTTGGGAGTCGACAGGGGTTCCACTGAAGCTTTCTTT
TRBD2	many	TRBV5-6	TRBJ2-3	CASSSHGTSGSGTDTQYF	TGTGCCAGCAGCTCCCATGGGACTAGCGGGAGTGGCACAGATACGCAGTATTTT
NA	NA	TRBV20-1	TRBJ2-3	CSALATGDTQYF	TGCAGTGCCCTAGCGACCGGGGATACGCAGTATTTT
NA	NA	TRBV24-1	TRBJ2-3	CATSDFTGTSWDTQYF	TGTGCCACCAGTGATTTCACCGGAACATCCTGGGATACGCAGTATTTT
TRBD2	many	TRBV20-1	TRBJ2-3	CSARSSGVTDTQYF	TGCAGTGCTAGATCGAGCGGGGTTACAGATACGCAGTATTTT
NA	NA	TRBV6-5	TRBJ1-4	CASSWGLENEKLFF	TGTGCCAGCAGTTGGGGATTGGAGAATGAAAAACTGTTTTTT
TRBD2	NA	TRBV20-1	TRBJ2-7	CSASSGRTYEQYF	TGCAGTGCCTCTAGCGGGAGGACCTACGAGCAGTACTTC
NA	NA	TRBV29-1	TRBJ2-4	CSVVWLADIYIQYF	TGCAGCGTTGTTTGGCTAGCCGACATATACATTCAGTACTTC
TRBD1	many	TRBV20-1	TRBJ2-1	CSAEGADEQFF	TGCAGTGCTGAGGGGGCGGATGAGCAGTTCTTC
NA	NA	TRBV20-1	TRBJ1-6	CSARDLLRSSYNSPLHF	TGCAGTGCTAGAGATCTGCTAAGGAGCTCCTATAATTCACCCCTCCACTTT
TRBD2	few	TRBV7-8	TRBJ2-7	CASSPRREGVYEQYF	TGTGCCAGCAGCCCTAGACGGGAGGGGGTCTACGAGCAGTACTTC
NA	NA	TRBV19	TRBJ1-5	CASTSLAARYSNQPQHF	TGTGCCAGTACCAGTTTGGCGGCTCGGTATAGCAATCAGCCCCAGCATTTT
TRBD2	NA	TRBV5-6	TRBJ2-4	CASSLARLAGEVAKNIQYF	TGTGCCAGCAGCTTGGCTCGGCTAGCGGGAGAGGTGGCCAAAAACATTCAGTACTTC
NA	NA	TRBV4-2	TRBJ2-7	CASSQIEDEQYF	TGTGCCAGCAGCCAAATTGAGGACGAGCAGTACTTC
TRBD2	NA	TRBV5-1	TRBJ2-1	CASSLKPGLAGGPLYNEQFF	TGCGCCAGCAGCTTAAAACCGGGACTAGCGGGAGGGCCGTTGTACAATGAGCAGTTCTTC
TRBD1	many	TRBV7-3	TRBJ2-1	CASSLGQGLEQFF	TGTGCCAGCAGCTTAGGACAGGGGCTTGAGCAGTTCTTC
NA	few	TRBV27	TRBJ1-5	CASSPYRDQPQHF	TGTGCCAGCAGTCCCTACAGGGATCAGCCCCAGCATTTT
NA	NA	TRBV19	TRBJ1-2	CASSLYYSKANYGYTF	TGTGCCAGTAGTCTCTACTACAGCAAAGCTAACTATGGCTACACCTTC
TRBD1	few	TRBV20-1	TRBJ2-7	CSAEDRQIWGYEQYF	TGCAGTGCCGAGGACAGGCAGATTTGGGGCTACGAGCAGTACTTC
TRBD1	NA	TRBV27	TRBJ2-6	CASSTLQGAPDSGANVLTF	TGTGCCAGCAGTACCCTACAGGGGGCCCCCGACTCTGGGGCCAACGTCCTGACTTTC